This TCR beta chain was obtained from a study of T cells in localized non-small cell lung cancer (TCRdb year 2020). With regard to the full study: Comparing tumors with uninvolved tumor-adjacent lungs, the study looked at the T cell repertoires of hundreds of patients with early-stage NSCLC. All 240 or so NSCLC patients in the cohort were treatment-naive and had localized lung tumors that were resected. NSCLC patients had a mean age of around 70 years, and more than 120 were male and about 110 female.

The immunoSEQ Assay was used to sequence TCR beta CDR3 regions from DNA. The authors' pipeline ran thus. T cell density was computed as TCR beta template counts normalized to usable DNA estimated by amplifying housekeeping genes. The preseqR package was used to estimate richness by extrapolating to 400,000 templates for PBMC samples and to 120,000 templates for tissue samples. Clonality was defined as one minus Pielou's evenness. Tissue-enriched TCRs were identified by differential abundance testing using productive amino-acid clonotypes, minimum total count 5 and alpha 0.1. The Jaccard Index and the Morisita Overlap Index were used to quantify repertoire overlap between compartments. GLIPH grouped TCR beta CDR3s together with public tetramer-defined viral CDR3s, and a viral motif had to include at least three viral sequences and also show V-gene enrichment. In TCRdb, the immuneACCESS table is reduced to in-frame sequences with V and J assigned. These tables do not hold every clone; where another copy was compared, an unresolved V gene accounts for under half, and the others remain unexplained. That table gives V, J and clone size, and the DNA gave D and trimming. The sample includes about 78,000 clones, with 70% to 90% observed a single time. Under 3.5% of the sample belongs to the ten largest clones.

The sample holds one count of this clone. The clone's antigen remains unknown. Within one base of it there is no much larger clone, and no base qualities were kept. What the study reported, not specific to this receptor: Because the study design was exploratory, TCR variables were selected using unadjusted p-values without false-discovery rate correction. Longer overall survival was associated with higher T cell density in blood, whereas shorter survival was associated with higher clonality in adjacent lung. Because multi-region tumor sequencing was not done, intratumor heterogeneity could not be ruled out. The highest T cell clonality was observed in uninvolved tumor-adjacent lung, where clonality exceeded that of tumor, suggesting that antigenic responses were more focused in uninvolved tumor-adjacent lung. Of the top 100 tumor clones, a median of approximately 60 were detected in paired uninvolved adjacent lung; around 30 were also among that lung's top 100.

At diagnosis, peripheral blood, uninvolved tumor-adjacent lung and tumor were collected and stored as a combination of fresh-frozen and FFPE material. Blood samples were analyzed as peripheral blood mononuclear cells for TCR repertoire profiling. V is reduced by 3 bases and J by 1 base, leaving a spacing of 16 bases between them. As encoded in the germline V gene, CDR1 is KGHSH while CDR2 is LQKENI. Taken from cysteine to phenylalanine, the CDR3 has 16 residues. Only CDR3 DNA remains: 48 bases, in frame from the first base. Recombination joined TRBV18 with TRBJ2-7, and the D gene may be TRBD2, 6 bases matching. This sample comprised peripheral blood, obtained before any cancer treatment. The receptor comes from a man aged 40 to 75 with stage I lung adenocarcinoma. The CDR3 loop reads CASSPSSSVLSYEQYF. The DNA sequence follows: TGTGCCAGCTCACCGTCTTCTAGCGTCCTTTCCTACGAGCAGTACTTC.